Below are 18 T cell receptor beta chains sequenced from a single sample in a study of blood T cells in healthy people across ages. Primed by a sample-barcoded 5' primer and a J-beta primer mix, a second PCR proceeded for about 7 to 12 cycles. A single record per CDR3 protein comes from TCRdb applying MiXCR to the 5' RACE reads. The data show approximately 2,000,000 distinct CDR3 sequences, 39% seen once. The sequenced material came from blood. The receptors stem from a human donor in good health.

The chain recombines TRBV29-1 with TRBJ1-1; 8 nucleotides line up with TRBD1. CDR1 and CDR2 (germline): SQVTM, ANQGSEA. CDR3 length equals 13 residues. V lost 4 bases, J lost 2 bases, and 3 bases stayed unmatched. Written as DNA, the CDR3 is TGCAGCGTTGTGGGACAGGCCAACACTGAAGCTTTCTTT. Its translation: CSVVGQANTEAFF.

This chain connects TRBV20-1 to TRBJ2-7; no clear D gene. Between the trimmed V and J ends, which lost 3 bases and 3 bases, there was a span of 18 bases. The CDR3 is 15 residues long. Looked up from germline, CDR1 is DFQATT and CDR2 is SNEGSKA (reference sequence). CDR3 amino acids: CSASWARRGFYEQYF. CDR3 nucleotide sequence: TGCAGTGCTAGTTGGGCTAGGCGAGGCTTCTACGAGCAGTACTTC.

This clonotype has at least ten counts. This sequence joins TRBV4-3 and TRBJ2-5, with TRBD2 matching over 8 bases. This CDR3 region has 16 residues. The V and J ends lost 4 bases and 2 bases, in that order; junction bases with no gene match: 9. CDR1 and CDR2 from the germline V gene are LGHNA and YSLEER. The CDR3 coding sequence is TGCGCCAGCAGCCGTTCCTTAGCGGGGTCTCAAGAGACCCAGTACTTC. It codes for CASSRSLAGSQETQYF.

This clonotype was counted only a few times. The J gene is TRBJ1-2, the V gene TRBV12-3 or TRBV12-4; D call uncertain. Trimming took 1 base from V and 5 from J, leaving 11 bases between them. The CDR3 length is 14 residues. Written as DNA, the CDR3 is TGTGCCAGCAGTTTAGTCTCCGCACTTTATGGCTACACCTTC. Amino acid sequence: CASSLVSALYGYTF.

J is TRBJ2-7 and V is TRBV20-1; D is uncertain. The CDR3 is 14 residues long. Trimming took off 3 bases at V and 2 bases at J, with 14 bases between the two ends. Per germline, CDR1 DFQATT and CDR2 SNEGSKA (reference sequence). This CDR3 reads CSASGSSFPYEQYF. CDR3 sequence (DNA): TGCAGTGCTAGCGGGTCCTCATTCCCCTACGAGCAGTACTTC.

This clonotype was seen a handful of times. J is TRBJ2-5 and V is TRBV4-3; TRBD2 matches at 9 bases. From germline, CDR1 is LGHNA and CDR2 YSLEER. CDR3 length equals 16 residues. Germline trimming cut 0 bases from V and 2 bases from J; bases unmatched to any gene: 4. Here the CDR3 reads CASSQELAGGQETQYF. CDR3 nucleotide sequence: TGCGCCAGCAGCCAAGAATTGGCGGGGGGGCAAGAGACCCAGTACTTC.

This clonotype turned up a few times. The chain couples TRBV29-1 to TRBJ2-7, with D hard to call. From germline, CDR1 is SQVTM and CDR2 ANQGSEA. Trimming took 0 bases from V and 6 from J, leaving 9 bases between them. This CDR3 spans 12 amino acids. The CDR3 is CSVEDWVFEQYF. CDR3 DNA: TGCAGCGTTGAAGACTGGGTGTTCGAGCAGTACTTC.

This clonotype was picked up a small number of times. The chain has TRBV6-5 and TRBJ1-5; D might be TRBD1 (5 bases). Looked up from germline, CDR1 is MNHEY and CDR2 is SVGAGI. V dropped 6 bases and J dropped 5 bases, with 11 bases sitting between them. The CDR3 is 13 residues long. As DNA, the CDR3 is TGTGCCAGCAGCTCAGGGTTGGATCAGCCCCAGCATTTT. Its translation is CASSSGLDQPQHF.

This rearrangement joins TRBV29-1 to TRBJ2-7; D ambiguous. Looked up from germline, CDR1 is SQVTM and CDR2 is ANQGSEA. There are 13 residues in the CDR3. V was trimmed by 0 bases and J by 2 bases, leaving 8 bases between them. The CDR3, as DNA: TGCAGCGTTGAAGACACAGTTCCCTACGAGCAGTACTTC. Translated: CSVEDTVPYEQYF.

Turning to this clonotype: Sequence at one end of the junction differs from germline and may be a read error. The rearrangement links TRBV5-1 to TRBJ1-2, with D hard to call. The CDR3 spans 12 residues. Germline values: CDR1 SGHRS, CDR2 YFSETQ. CDR3 residues: CASGLKCEDYTF. Here the CDR3 DNA reads TGCGCCAGCGGCTTGAAATGTGAGGACTACACCTTC.

The chain uses TRBV6-2 or TRBV6-3 and TRBJ2-1, with 7 bases aligning to TRBD1. CDR1 and CDR2 from the germline V gene are MNHEY and SVGEGT. The CDR3 has 14 residues. Trimming removed 6 bases from V and 13 bases from J; junction bases left unmatched: 15. Written as DNA, the CDR3 is TGTGCCAGCAGGAACCCCTCCCAGGGGGAGACCCAGTTCTTC. Protein sequence: CASRNPSQGETQFF.

The J gene is TRBJ2-2, the V gene TRBV10-3, with D possibly TRBD2 on 5 matching bases. The CDR3 totals 14 residues. V lost 10 bases, J lost 4 bases, and 16 bases lay in between. From germline, CDR1 is ENHRY and CDR2 SYGVKD. Here the CDR3 reads CATRPTRGTGELFF. The CDR3 region has the DNA TGTGCCACTAGGCCCACACGGGGCACCGGGGAGCTGTTTTTT.

This clonotype was found a few times. The gene calls are TRBV10-3 and TRBJ2-4; D is unresolved. The CDR3 is 14 amino acids. Germline assignment: CDR1 ENHRY and CDR2 SYGVKD. The V end lost 0 bases, the J end lost 7 bases, and 10 bases lay between the germline ends. This CDR3 reads CAISESVGLNIQYF. DNA of the CDR3: TGTGCCATCAGTGAGTCTGTAGGGTTGAACATTCAGTACTTC.

The rearrangement links TRBV6-5 to TRBJ1-1, with TRBD1 as a possible D gene (5 bases). Looked up from germline, CDR1 is MNHEY and CDR2 is SVGAGI. CDR3 length equals 15 residues. V lost 2 bases to trimming and J lost 0 bases, with 10 bases between them. The CDR3 sequence: CASSYHPTVNTEAFF. Written as DNA, the CDR3 is TGTGCCAGCAGTTACCACCCGACAGTGAACACTGAAGCTTTCTTT.

This clonotype turned up a few times. The V gene is TRBV11-2, the J gene TRBJ1-1; no clear D. CDR3 size: 12 residues. The V gene's germline CDR1 is SGHAT and CDR2 FQNNGV. V dropped 4 bases and J dropped 7 bases, with 10 bases sitting between them. CDR3 in DNA: TGTGCCAGCAGCTACTCCGTGAATGAAGCTTTCTTT. Encoded protein: CASSYSVNEAFF.

A word on this clonotype: Its ends do not fully match the called genes, so a read error is possible. The V call is TRBV7-2, the J call TRBJ1-1; no reliable D call. The CDR3 runs 12 residues. Germline V gives CDR1 SGHTA, CDR2 FQGNSA. The CDR3 DNA reads TGTGTCAGCAGCTTAGATTCAGACAAAGCTTTCTTT. Its translation: CVSSLDSDKAFF.

The J gene is TRBJ2-4, the V gene TRBV6-2 or TRBV6-3; TRBD1 aligns across 10 bases. The V and J ends lost 10 bases and 3 bases, in that order; junction bases with no gene match: 6. The CDR3 consists of 14 residues. Germline values: CDR1 MNHEY, CDR2 SVGEGT. The CDR3 DNA follows: TGTGCCAACGACAGGGGGCAGGTCAAAAACATTCAGTACTTC. This encodes CANDRGQVKNIQYF.

J is TRBJ2-3 and V is TRBV7-2; D is undetermined. Germline loops: CDR1 SGHTA, CDR2 FQGNSA. This CDR3 contains 15 residues. Trimming shortened V by 1 base and J by 5 bases, and 13 bases separated the two germline ends. DNA for the CDR3: TGTGCCAGCAGCTTAGGGCGCAGCCGGATAGATACGCAGTATTTT. It codes for CASSLGRSRIDTQYF. The whole variable domain, filled in from reference TRBV7-2 and TRBJ2-3, reads GAGVSQSPSNKVTEKGKDVELRCDPISGHTALYWYRQSLGQGLEFLIYFQGNSAPDKSGLPSDRFSAERTGGSVSTLTIQRTQQEDSAVYLCASSLGRSRIDTQYFGPGTRLTVL.